The rows below give T cell receptor beta chains drawn from one sample of a study of Graves' ophthalmopathy and Graves' hyperthyroidism. TCRdb re-analysed the multiplex PCR reads in MiXCR, keeping a single row per CDR3 protein. This table holds 650,000 to 900,000 distinct CDR3 sequences, around 40% found once. The sequenced material came from peripheral blood. The receptors stem from an adult man with Graves' ophthalmopathy. CDR3s include the opening cysteine and the closing phenylalanine or tryptophan. A D gene is named only where the DNA matches it firmly. A row's size may be missing; if present it is once, few, many or a size class.

v_call	clone_size	d_call	j_call	cdr3_nt	cdr3_aa
TRBV10-3	-	-	TRBJ1-3	TGTGCCAGCGGACCCTTCGGGGGTAACTCTGGAAACACCATATATTTT	CASGPFGGNSGNTIYF
TRBV25-1	many	TRBD1	TRBJ1-1	TGTGCCAGCAGTGGCCTAGGGGGCCTCACTGAAGCTTTCTTT	CASSGLGGLTEAFF
TRBV5-1	-	-	TRBJ2-6	TGCGCCAGCAGCTGGAGGGCTATTTCGTCTGGGGCCAACGTCCTGACTTTC	CASSWRAISSGANVLTF
TRBV2	-	-	TRBJ1-4	TGTGCCAGCAGTTTAGGACAGACTACAACTAATGAAAAACTGTTTTTT	CASSLGQTTTNEKLFF
TRBV19	few	-	TRBJ2-5	TGTGCCAGTAGTATAGGGATACAGGGCCAAGAGACCCAGTACTTC	CASSIGIQGQETQYF
TRBV20-1	-	TRBD2	TRBJ2-7	TGCAGTGCTACTAGCGGGAGCTTCTACGAGCAGTACTTC	CSATSGSFYEQYF
TRBV3-1	-	-	TRBJ2-7	TGTGCCAGCAGCCAAGGTTTTGTGGGAGCCTACGAGCAGTACTTC	CASSQGFVGAYEQYF
TRBV11-1	-	-	TRBJ2-7	TGTGCCAGCAGCCCGGCACGGGGGACAAGCTCCTACAATGAGCAGTACTTC	CASSPARGTSSYNEQYF
TRBV15	-	-	TRBJ1-2	TGTGCCACCAGCAGAGGGGGCGACAACTATGGCTACACCTTC	CATSRGGDNYGYTF
TRBV9	many	-	TRBJ1-2	TGTGCCAGCAGCGTAGACTATGGGGGGCGCGGCTACACCTTC	CASSVDYGGRGYTF
TRBV7-9	many	-	TRBJ2-5	TGTGCCAGCAGCTTACTCCTGGGGGATGAGACCCAGTACTTC	CASSLLLGDETQYF
TRBV25-1	-	TRBD2	TRBJ2-2	TGTGCCAGCTCACCGTTGGGACTAGCGGGAAGGGATTACACCGGGGAGCTGTTTTTT	CASSPLGLAGRDYTGELFF
TRBV9	-	TRBD1	TRBJ2-7	TGTGCCAGCAGCGACGGAGCCGGGACAGGGGCCTACGAGCAGTACTTC	CASSDGAGTGAYEQYF
TRBV7-9	many	-	TRBJ2-7	TGTGCCAGCAGCTTAGACGGCGAGCAGTACTTC	CASSLDGEQYF
TRBV6-1	many	-	TRBJ1-1	TGTGCCAGCATACCAAGAGGCACTGAAGCTTTCTTT	CASIPRGTEAFF
TRBV10-3	-	TRBD1	TRBJ2-5	TGTGCCAGCAGTGAGAGGACAGGGGCAGAGACCCAGTACTTC	CASSERTGAETQYF
TRBV29-1	-	-	TRBJ1-1	TGCAGCGTTGAGGGGGCCACTGAAGCTTTCTTT	CSVEGATEAFF
TRBV19	few	TRBD1	TRBJ1-2	TGTGCCAGTAGCCGAGGGACAGGGGTGAAGAACTATGGCTACACCTTC	CASSRGTGVKNYGYTF
TRBV12-3/TRBV12-4	many	-	TRBJ2-5	TGTGCCAGCAGCTCATCTAGGGTTTCGGAGACCCAGTACTTC	CASSSSRVSETQYF
TRBV25-1	-	TRBD2	TRBJ2-2	TGTGCCAGCACGCGGGAGGCCCTGAACACCGGGGAGCTGTTTTTT	CASTREALNTGELFF
TRBV19	many	-	TRBJ1-1	TGTGCCAGTACCTCGAGCGGGGGCCCGAACACTGAAGCTTTCTTT	CASTSSGGPNTEAFF
TRBV6-1	-	-	TRBJ1-4	TGTGCCAGCAGTGCCGGGGATAATGAAAAACTGTTTTTT	CASSAGDNEKLFF
TRBV12-3/TRBV12-4	-	TRBD1	TRBJ1-1	TGTGCCAGCAGTCCGACAGGGGGTTTTACCGAAGCTTTCTTT	CASSPTGGFTEAFF
TRBV19	many	-	TRBJ1-1	TGTGCCAGTAGTATTCAGGGACTGAACACTGAAGCTTTCTTT	CASSIQGLNTEAFF
TRBV20-1	-	TRBD2	TRBJ2-3	TGCAGTGCCCACCCTGTAGCGGGGGCCAGCACAGATACGCAGTATTTT	CSAHPVAGASTDTQYF
TRBV10-3	few	TRBD1	TRBJ1-2	TGTGCCAGCAGTGAGGGGACAGCAGCTGGCTACACCTTC	CASSEGTAAGYTF
TRBV10-3	-	-	TRBJ1-3	TGTGCCAACGAGGACAGAAACACCATATATTTT	CANEDRNTIYF
TRBV11-2	-	TRBD1	TRBJ2-2	TGTGCCAGCAGCTTTCGGATGGGACAGGGCACCGGGGGGCTGTTTTTT	CASSFRMGQGTGGLFF
TRBV7-9	-	-	TRBJ1-5	TGTGCCAGCAGCTTCTCGGGGGATGATGCCCAGCATTTT	CASSFSGDDAQHF
TRBV7-6	-	-	TRBJ1-1	TGTGCCAGCAGCTCCTTTCTTATGGGCGACAGGAACACTGAAGCTTTCTTT	CASSSFLMGDRNTEAFF
TRBV15	many	-	TRBJ2-1	TGTGCCACCAGCAGAGAAGCGGGTTTGGGTGAGCAGTTCTTC	CATSREAGLGEQFF
TRBV20-1	-	TRBD1	TRBJ1-2	TGCAGTGCCAGCCGACAGGGGCCCGAGGGCTATGGCTACACCTTC	CSASRQGPEGYGYTF
TRBV7-9	few	TRBD1	TRBJ2-7	TGTGCCAGCAGCTCGGACAGGGGGAGCTTTGAGCAGTACTTC	CASSSDRGSFEQYF
TRBV7-9	few	-	TRBJ1-6	TGTGCCAGCAGCAAGACGGACGGGTATAATTCACCCCTCCACTTT	CASSKTDGYNSPLHF